The entry below describes one TCR beta chain. What it binds is not known. These data come from a study of Ad26.COV2.S vaccination and SARS-CoV-2 variants. About the research overall: Donor got 5x10^10 or 1x10^11 viral particles of Ad26.COV2.S.

TCRdb's copy holds only in-frame clones and misses some; the assay was immunoSEQ multiplex PCR. The table includes some 340,000 clones, 85% detected once. Treatment here: over 15 received Ad26.COV2.S at low or high dose, single or two shots; about 5 received placebo; per-sample allocation not given. Repertoires come from day 63 after the first vaccine or placebo injection. A Boston donor was an adult aged 18-55 years. V shed 5 bases and J shed 2 bases, with 10 bases lying between them. The CDR3 has 15 amino acids. Looked up from germline, CDR1 is SNHLY and CDR2 is FYNNEI. Study findings and constraints: Following vaccination, spike-specific CD8+ and CD4+ T cell responses reportedly exhibited substantial breadth.

The gene calls are TRBV2 and TRBJ1-6; possible D gene TRBD1, 6 bases. This clonotype originated in a person between 18 and 60 years old who received the Ad26.COV2.S COVID-19 vaccine or a placebo. This specimen consisted of peripheral blood, obtained in a trial of Ad26.COV2.S vaccine versus placebo. As DNA, the CDR3 is TGTGCCAGCAGTACAGGGACAACCTATAATTCACCCCTCCACTTT. This translates into CASSTGTTYNSPLHF.